Described below is a single T cell receptor (beta chain) sequence and its context. What this receptor recognizes is not known. No much larger clonotype is one base removed from it; base qualities were not supplied. The sample is drawn from a study of T cells after yellow fever vaccination (dated by TCRdb to about 2019). Concerning the study at large: The SMART-Seq v4 Ultra Low Input RNA kit was used to prepare libraries from fractions with low cell numbers. Blood samples were taken at several timepoints before and after primary and secondary immunization, and bulk PBMC replicates and cell subsets were isolated. Two healthy male donors, one aged 18 to 30 and one aged 30 to 40 years, were included in the cohort. Bulk TCR alpha and beta repertoires were sequenced longitudinally to track T-cell clones before and after primary and booster YFV17D yellow fever vaccination. Study-level results and caveats: FACS-sorted repertoires could contain abundant contaminating clonotypes from the bulk population, so computational filtering was required. Compared with the primary T-cell response, the secondary T-cell response was weaker but faster, peaking on day 5 rather than day 15. After the booster, most of the clones that had expanded following primary vaccination were detected again (96% of CD4 and around 90% of CD8), which suggests that memory was broadly maintained. A small share of clonotypes was detected in both CD4 and CD8 compartments, with the overlap likely arising from convergent recombination. The study included only a couple of donors, which limits how far the findings can be generalized.

The germline V gene (reference sequence) supplies CDR1 SEHNR and CDR2 FQNEAQ. The CDR3 contains 14 residues, cysteine and phenylalanine counted. The CDR3 DNA has 42 bases and is translated from base 1. V gives up 3 bases and J gives up 5 bases, and the segment between their germline ends measures 11 bases. The sample's treatment or condition label is to be understood as: live attenuated yellow fever vaccine strain. PBMCs were isolated from peripheral blood using a standard Ficoll-Paque protocol. Dynabeads CD4 and CD8 positive selection kits were used to isolate CD4 and CD8 T-cell fractions. TriZol was used to extract RNA from bulk PBMCs, CD4 and CD8 fractions, and dextramer-positive and dextramer-negative fractions. TCRdb records Illumina NovaSeq 6000 as the sequencer. Synthesis of TCR cDNA relied on 5'RACE template switching, a step that introduced a universal primer site along with unique molecular identifiers. cDNA synthesis was primed from both the TCR alpha and TCR beta constant segments. Two PCR steps were used to amplify libraries, with sample barcodes and sequencing adapters being added in the second step. Sequencing of libraries was performed on Illumina HiSeq 2500 (2x100 bp) or NovaSeq (2x150 bp). As for the original processing: MIGEC handled demultiplexing of reads and collapsing into UMI consensus sequences, while MiXCR performed V(D)J alignment. Vaccine-responding clonotypes were defined with edgeR using replicate PBMC samples, requiring FDR below 0.01 and a log2 fold change above 5 up to day 15. CD4 or CD8 identity was assigned to each bulk clonotype according to whether the clonotype was present at higher abundance in the sequenced CD4 repertoire or the sequenced CD8 repertoire. Using fastp trimming at Q25 and MiXCR clonotype assembly, TCRdb reanalyzed the public sequencing data and kept in-frame beta chains. Rows with a matching CDR3 protein are joined into one entry that keeps the most common DNA and genes. The V and J calls shown here were made by TCRdb, not taken from the authors' results. This sample comprises about 300,000 distinct CDR3 sequences, approximately 10% of them detected only once. In total, the top ten clones hold around 3.1% of the sample.

This receptor was identified in a man in his late teens or twenties who received the YFV17D yellow fever vaccine. Here the sequenced sample was CD4+ T cells sorted from PBMCs, taken 5 days after the yellow fever booster vaccination. This receptor chain uses TRBV7-9 and TRBJ2-1; the D segment cannot be called with confidence. The CDR3 region has the sequence CASSLGFIDNEQFF. Here is the DNA: TGTGCCAGCAGCTTGGGATTTATCGACAATGAGCAGTTCTTC.